The present T cell receptor beta chain was sequenced within a study of T-cell reconstitution after alpha-beta-depleted transplantation in children. Points from the study as a whole: The study traced high day-60 TCRbeta diversity in some patients to surviving recipient T cells and thymic progenitors.

CDR3 size: 15 residues. Germline loops: CDR1 DFQATT, CDR2 SNEGSKA (reference sequence). The germline V and J ends were trimmed by 0 bases and 3 bases, with 12 bases remaining between them. This clonotype was recorded many times. Its antigen remains unidentified. TCRbeta library preparation incorporated unique molecular identifiers. Via MiXCR, TCRdb re-called the PCR reads, giving one row per CDR3 protein. The sample records hundreds of thousands of distinct CDR3 sequences, about 12% being singletons. The sample was PBMCs, taken before TCRalphabeta/CD19-depleted stem cell transplant. The source of this sequence is a girl aged 2-10 years with congenital amegakaryocytic thrombocytopenia, due to receive a stem cell transplant. The chain has TRBV20-1 and TRBJ1-5; D uncertain. In DNA, the CDR3 is TGCAGTGCTAGAGAGTCTACAGCGTACAATCAGCCCCAGCATTTT. Amino acid sequence: CSARESTAYNQPQHF.